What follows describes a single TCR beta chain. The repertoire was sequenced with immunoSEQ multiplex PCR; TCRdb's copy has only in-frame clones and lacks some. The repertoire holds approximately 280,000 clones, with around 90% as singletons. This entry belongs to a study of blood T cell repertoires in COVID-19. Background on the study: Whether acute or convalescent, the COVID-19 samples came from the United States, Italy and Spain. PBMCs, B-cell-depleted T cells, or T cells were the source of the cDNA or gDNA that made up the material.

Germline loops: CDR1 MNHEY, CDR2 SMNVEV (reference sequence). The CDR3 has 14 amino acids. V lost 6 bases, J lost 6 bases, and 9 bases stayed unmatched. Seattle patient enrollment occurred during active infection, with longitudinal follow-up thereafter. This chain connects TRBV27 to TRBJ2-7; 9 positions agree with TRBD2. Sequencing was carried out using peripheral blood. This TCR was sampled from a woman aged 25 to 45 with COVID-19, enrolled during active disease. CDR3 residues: CASRSAGGPSEQYF. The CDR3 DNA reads TGTGCCAGCAGGTCAGCGGGAGGCCCCTCCGAGCAGTACTTC.